Sequencing of this T cell receptor beta chain was carried out in a study of T cell repertoires in cytomegalovirus infection. Study overall: Public TCR beta signatures provided an indication of both CMV infection and a matching HLA type. Study conclusions and caveats: Across the ex vivo response, the dominant clonotypes were HLA-C-restricted CMV-specific TCR beta clonotypes. The cumulative frequency of public TCR beta families identified carriers of CMV plus the relevant HLA.

One entry per CDR3 protein, called by TCRdb with MiXCR from the reads. The sample carries around 250,000 distinct CDR3 sequences, over 15% recorded once. Germline V gene data show CDR1 as SNHLY and CDR2 as FYNNEI. The J segment lost 1 base and the V segment lost 6 bases, leaving 19 bases of the junction unmatched. CDR3 size: 20 residues. This clonotype was seen ten or more times. Its antigen is currently unknown. This clonotype was obtained from a human donor in good health (CMV status not recorded). Some clones in this sample may be carry-over from other donors' samples. The chain links TRBV2 to TRBJ1-3, with 9 bases that match TRBD1. Sequencing was done on a sample of CD8+ T cells from PBMCs. The DNA for the CDR3 is TGTGCCAGCAGCACCGATTTGACAGGGGGTTCCTACGAGTCTGGAAACACCATATATTTT. The encoded protein is CASSTDLTGGSYESGNTIYF.